This entry features one T cell receptor (beta chain) sequence. This sample was taken from a study of blood T cell repertoires in COVID-19. Data came from immunoSEQ multiplex PCR; TCRdb stores just in-frame clones and leaves some out. This sample has around 200,000 clones, with about 89% found just once. Germline-derived CDR1 and CDR2 are SGHTA and FQGTGA. The CDR3 length is 15 residues. The V and J ends lost 5 bases and 9 bases, in that order; junction bases with no gene match: 10. The genes are TRBV7-3 and TRBJ2-1; 10 bases fit TRBD1. This TCR was recovered from a man aged 65 to 79 with acute or convalescent COVID-19. The sequenced sample consisted of peripheral blood. The CDR3 spells CASSPRQGALGEQFF. CDR3 coding DNA: TGTGCCAGCAGCCCCCGACAGGGGGCGCTCGGTGAGCAGTTCTTC. The whole variable domain, remainder taken from reference TRBV7-3 and TRBJ2-1, is GAGVSQTPSNKVTEKGKYVELRCDPISGHTALYWYRQSLGQGPEFLIYFQGTGAADDSGLPNDRFFAVRPEGSVSTLKIQRTERGDSAVYLCASSPRQGALGEQFFGPGTRLTVL.